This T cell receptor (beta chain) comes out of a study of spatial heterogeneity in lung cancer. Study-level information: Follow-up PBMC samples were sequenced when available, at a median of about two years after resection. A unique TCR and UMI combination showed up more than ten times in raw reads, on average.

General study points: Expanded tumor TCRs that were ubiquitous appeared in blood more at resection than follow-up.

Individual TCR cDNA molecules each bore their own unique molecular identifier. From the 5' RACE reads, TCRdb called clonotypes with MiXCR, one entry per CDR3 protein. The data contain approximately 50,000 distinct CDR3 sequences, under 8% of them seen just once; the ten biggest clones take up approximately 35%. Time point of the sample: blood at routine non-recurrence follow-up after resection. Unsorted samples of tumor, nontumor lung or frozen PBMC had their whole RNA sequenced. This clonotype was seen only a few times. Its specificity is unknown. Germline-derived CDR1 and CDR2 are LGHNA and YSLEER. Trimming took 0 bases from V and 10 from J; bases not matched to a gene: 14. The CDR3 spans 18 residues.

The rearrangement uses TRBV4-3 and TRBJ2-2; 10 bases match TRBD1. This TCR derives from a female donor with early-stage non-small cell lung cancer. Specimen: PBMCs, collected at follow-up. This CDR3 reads CASSQDTGTGAPSEELFF. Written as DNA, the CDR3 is TGCGCCAGCAGCCAAGACACCGGGACAGGGGCCCCCAGTGAGGAGCTGTTTTTT.